Listed below are T cell receptor beta chains from one sample, sequenced in a study of blood T cell repertoires in COVID-19. The repertoire was sequenced with immunoSEQ multiplex PCR; TCRdb's copy has only in-frame clones and lacks some. The sample carries fewer than 500,000 clones, around 90% recorded once. Sample: PBMCs or T cells enriched from blood (not recorded which). The source is a woman in her late teens or twenties who had recovered from COVID-19. Both conserved end residues are part of each CDR3. D genes are given only for firm matches. Not every row has a clone size; where given, it reads once, few, many or a size class.

cdr3_aa	cdr3_nt	d_call	v_call	j_call	clone_size
CAWSRGGSPSNEQFF	TGTGCCTGGAGTAGGGGGGGGTCTCCTTCCAATGAGCAGTTCTTC	.	TRBV30	TRBJ2-1	.
CASSVGHSTDTQYF	TGTGCCAGCAGCGTTGGGCATAGCACAGATACGCAGTATTTT	.	TRBV5-8	TRBJ2-3	.
CATSAPKSRLGSGNTIYF	TGTGCCACCAGTGCCCCAAAGTCCAGGTTGGGTTCTGGAAACACCATATATTTT	.	TRBV24-1	TRBJ1-3	.
CASSEFGQGASYF	.	.	TRBV6-1	TRBJ2-5	.
CASGLGHAGANVLTF	TGTGCTAGTGGTTTGGGACACGCAGGGGCCAACGTCCTGACTTTC	.	TRBV12-5	TRBJ2-6	.
CASSFQPEANYGYTF	TGTGCCAGCAGCTTTCAACCAGAAGCTAACTATGGCTACACCTTC	.	TRBV5-4	TRBJ1-2	once
CASSPWTGLESPLHF	TGTGCCAGCAGCCCCTGGACAGGGCTGGAATCACCCCTCCACTTT	TRBD1	TRBV3-1/TRBV3-2	TRBJ1-6	.
CASSLDQYGNTIYF	TGTGCCAGCAGCTTAGATCAGTACGGAAACACCATATATTTT	.	TRBV7-2	TRBJ1-3	.
CASSPPGGEETEAFF	TGTGCCAGCAGCCCTCCGGGGGGGGAAGAAACTGAAGCTTTCTTT	.	TRBV11-2	TRBJ1-1	.
CASSLSRTADSGNTIYF	TGTGCCAGCAGTTTATCTAGGACTGCTGACTCTGGAAACACCATATATTTT	.	TRBV28	TRBJ1-3	.
CAWRPQMRATIYF	TGTGCCTGGAGGCCACAGATGAGGGCCACCATATATTTT	.	TRBV30	TRBJ1-3	.
CAWGQGASYTF	TGTGCCTGGGGACAGGGGGCCAGCTACACCTTC	TRBD1	TRBV30	TRBJ1-2	once
CASARGLPYYGYTF	TGCGCCAGCGCTAGAGGCCTTCCTTACTATGGCTACACCTTC	.	TRBV5-1	TRBJ1-2	once
CASSLRGGDTQYF	TGTGCCAGCAGCTTGAGGGGGGGGGATACGCAGTATTTT	.	TRBV5-4	TRBJ2-3	.
CASSLYPGQGYNEQFF	TGTGCCAGCAGCCTTTACCCGGGACAGGGATACAATGAGCAGTTCTTC	TRBD1	TRBV7-9	TRBJ2-1	.
CASSLGPVSSYEQYF	TGTGCCAGCAGCTTAGGCCCGGTTAGCTCCTACGAGCAGTACTTC	.	TRBV11-2	TRBJ2-7	.
CATSEAGTGGTGELFF	TGTGCCACCAGTGAGGCCGGGACAGGCGGGACCGGGGAGCTGTTTTTT	TRBD1	TRBV24-1	TRBJ2-2	.
CATRTVNTEAFF	TGTGCCACACGGACAGTGAACACTGAAGCTTTCTTT	.	TRBV7-9	TRBJ1-1	few
CASRATGRSYEQYF	TGTGCCAGCAGGGCGACAGGGAGATCCTACGAGCAGTACTTC	TRBD1	TRBV28	TRBJ2-7	.
CASSLGGGAGGYTF	TGTGCCAGCAGCTTAGGAGGAGGGGCTGGGGGCTACACCTTC	.	TRBV7-2	TRBJ1-2	.
CASSAAPGGSNSPLHF	TGTGCCAGCAGCGCCGCCCCAGGGGGCTCCAATTCACCCCTCCACTTT	TRBD1	TRBV9	TRBJ1-6	.
CASSLGQGADQETQYF	TGTGCCAGCAGCTTAGGACAGGGGGCTGACCAAGAGACCCAGTACTTC	TRBD1	TRBV7-2	TRBJ2-5	.
CASSTIQGASNEQFF	TGTGCCAGTAGTACTATTCAGGGGGCGAGCAATGAGCAGTTCTTC	TRBD1	TRBV19	TRBJ2-1	.
CASSLLAGDEQYF	TGTGCCAGCAGCTTACTAGCGGGGGACGAGCAGTACTTC	TRBD2	TRBV7-9	TRBJ2-7	.
CASSFKGGVNQPQHF	TGTGCCAGCAGTTTTAAAGGGGGCGTCAATCAGCCCCAGCATTTT	TRBD1	TRBV28	TRBJ1-5	.
CASSPSRESTGELFF	TGTGCCAGCAGTCCCTCCCGTGAGAGCACCGGGGAGCTGTTTTTT	.	TRBV27	TRBJ2-2	.
CASSNYYNEQFF	TGTGCCAGCAGTAATTACTACAATGAGCAGTTCTTC	.	TRBV6-6	TRBJ2-1	.
CAISGGSNEKLFF	TGTGCCATCTCGGGGGGGAGTAATGAAAAACTGTTTTTT	.	TRBV10-3	TRBJ1-4	few
CASSWGRATNTEAFF	TGTGCCAGCAGTTGGGGCAGGGCCACAAACACTGAAGCTTTCTTT	.	TRBV6-8	TRBJ1-1	.
CASSQTASDEQYF	TGCGCCAGCAGCCAGACCGCTAGCGACGAGCAGTACTTC	.	TRBV4-1	TRBJ2-7	.
CASKDRAANEKLFF	TGTGCCAGCAAAGACAGGGCAGCTAATGAAAAACTGTTTTTT	TRBD1	TRBV2	TRBJ1-4	.
CASSVAGVDQPQHF	TGTGCCAGCAGCGTAGCGGGGGTCGATCAGCCCCAGCATTTT	.	TRBV9	TRBJ1-5	.
CASSPGTGSYGYTF	TGTGCCAGCAGCCCAGGGACAGGGAGTTATGGCTACACCTTC	TRBD1	TRBV5-6	TRBJ1-2	.
CASNRDTYNEQFF	TGTGCCTCAAACCGGGACACTTACAATGAGCAGTTCTTC	.	TRBV6-5	TRBJ2-1	once
CASSPVPVTEAFF	TGTGCCAGCTCACCAGTCCCAGTCACTGAAGCTTTCTTT	.	TRBV18	TRBJ1-1	.
CASSQERQGRGANVLTF	TGTGCCAGCAGCCAAGAACGTCAGGGGCGCGGGGCCAACGTCCTGACTTTC	.	TRBV3-1/TRBV3-2	TRBJ2-6	.
CASSWGVDRPNTEAFF	TGTGCCAGCAGTTGGGGGGTAGACAGACCGAACACTGAAGCTTTCTTT	.	TRBV6-5	TRBJ1-1	once
CASSERGSPTNHQPQHF	TGTGCCAGCAGTGAACGGGGATCCCCAACAAACCATCAGCCCCAGCATTTT	.	TRBV6-1	TRBJ1-5	.
CAISQGFSNQPQHF	TGTGCCATCAGCCAGGGTTTTAGCAATCAGCCCCAGCATTTT	.	TRBV10-3	TRBJ1-5	.
CASKSENNSPLHF	TGTGCCAGTAAATCGGAGAATAATTCACCCCTCCACTTT	.	TRBV19	TRBJ1-6	few
CASSSQRLYTGELFF	TGTGCCAGCAGCAGTCAGCGGCTTTACACCGGGGAGCTGTTTTTT	.	TRBV9	TRBJ2-2	.
CASSRTSKETQYF	TGCGCCAGCAGCAGGACTAGCAAGGAGACCCAGTACTTC	TRBD2	TRBV5-1	TRBJ2-5	.
CSASRLETQYF	TGCAGTGCTAGCCGACTAGAGACCCAGTACTTC	.	TRBV20-1	TRBJ2-5	.
CASSYDRGYTEAFF	TGTGCCAGCAGTTACGACAGGGGGTATACTGAAGCTTTCTTT	TRBD1	TRBV6-5	TRBJ1-1	.
CASSYTQGGTEAFF	TGTGCCAGCAGTTACACACAGGGGGGGACTGAAGCTTTCTTT	TRBD1	TRBV6-5	TRBJ1-1	.
CASRSASNYGYTF	TGTGCCAGCAGGAGCGCCTCGAACTATGGCTACACCTTC	.	TRBV2	TRBJ1-2	.
CAIHSSYGYTF	TGTGCCATCCACAGCTCCTATGGCTACACCTTC	.	TRBV10-3	TRBJ1-2	.
CAWSAGLRNTEAFF	TGTGCCTGGAGCGCGGGACTGCGGAACACTGAAGCTTTCTTT	.	TRBV30	TRBJ1-1	few
CASSEWTGDGYTF	TGTGCCAGCAGTGAATGGACAGGGGATGGCTACACCTTC	TRBD1	TRBV2	TRBJ1-2	.
CASSFGSQPQHF	TGTGCCAGCAGCTTCGGTAGTCAGCCCCAGCATTTT	.	TRBV7-9	TRBJ1-5	.
CAWSALRRADTQYF	TGTGCCTGGAGTGCGTTACGGCGGGCAGATACGCAGTATTTT	.	TRBV30	TRBJ2-3	.
CAIPGGNTGELFF	TGTGCCATCCCGGGGGGGAACACCGGGGAGCTGTTTTTT	TRBD2	TRBV10-3	TRBJ2-2	few
CAILSIEKLFF	TGTGCCATCCTATCGATTGAAAAACTGTTTTTT	.	TRBV6-5	TRBJ1-4	.
CASSLKRTEAFF	TGTGCCAGCAGTTTAAAGCGCACTGAAGCTTTCTTT	.	TRBV12-3/TRBV12-4	TRBJ1-1	.